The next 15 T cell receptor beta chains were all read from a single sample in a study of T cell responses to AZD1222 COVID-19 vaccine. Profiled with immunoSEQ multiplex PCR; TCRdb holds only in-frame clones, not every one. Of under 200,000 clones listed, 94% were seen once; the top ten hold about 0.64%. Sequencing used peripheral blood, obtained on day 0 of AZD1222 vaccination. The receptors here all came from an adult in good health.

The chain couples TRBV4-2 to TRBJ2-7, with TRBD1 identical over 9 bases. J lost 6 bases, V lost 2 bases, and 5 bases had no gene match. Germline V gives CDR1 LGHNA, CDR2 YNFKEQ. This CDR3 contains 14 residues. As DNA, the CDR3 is TGTGCCAGCAGCCAATTTGGGACAGGGCGCGAGCAGTACTTC. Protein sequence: CASSQFGTGREQYF.

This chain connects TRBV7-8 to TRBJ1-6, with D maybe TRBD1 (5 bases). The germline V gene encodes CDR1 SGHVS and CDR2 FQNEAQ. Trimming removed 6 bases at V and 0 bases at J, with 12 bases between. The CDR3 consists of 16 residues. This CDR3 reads CASSPGQGSYNSPLHF. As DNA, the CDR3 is TGTGCCAGCAGTCCAGGACAAGGCTCCTATAATTCACCCCTCCACTTT.

CDR3 nucleotides: TGTGCCAGCAGCCAATCCCCCGTGGGGAATCAGCCCCAGCATTTT. This translates into CASSQSPVGNQPQHF. The chain employs TRBV16 and TRBJ1-5, with D uncertain. The CDR3 spans 15 residues. Germline CDR1 reads KGHSY; CDR2 reads FQNENV. V gave up 0 bases and J gave up 4 bases, with 10 bases separating them. The full variable domain, with the rest looked up from reference TRBV16 and TRBJ1-5, is GEEVAQTPKHLVRGEGQKAKLYCAPIKGHSYVFWYQQVLKNEFKFLISFQNENVFDETGMPKERFSAKCLPNSPCSLEIQATKLEDSAVYFCASSQSPVGNQPQHFGDGTRLSIL.

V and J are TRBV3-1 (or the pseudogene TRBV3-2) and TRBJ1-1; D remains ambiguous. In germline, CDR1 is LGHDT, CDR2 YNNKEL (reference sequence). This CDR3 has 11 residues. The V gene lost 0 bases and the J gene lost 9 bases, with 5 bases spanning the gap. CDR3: CASSQEFKAFF. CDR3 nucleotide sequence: TGTGCCAGCAGCCAAGAGTTCAAAGCTTTCTTT.

CDR3 region: CASRHQGKGDYGYTF. CDR3 in DNA: TGTGCCAGCAGGCATCAGGGAAAGGGGGACTATGGCTACACCTTC. The chain combines TRBV7-2 with TRBJ1-2, with D possibly TRBD1 on 6 matching bases. CDR1 is SGHTA and CDR2 is FQGNSA in the germline V gene. CDR3 length equals 15 residues. Between the trimmed V and J ends, which lost 6 bases and 3 bases, there was a span of 17 bases.

The CDR3 reads CASSPGGGRAEQYF. The DNA of the CDR3 is TGTGCCAGCAGCCCCGGGGGCGGGAGGGCAGAGCAGTACTTC. V is TRBV5-4 and J is TRBJ2-7; 9 bases map to TRBD2. This CDR3 is built from 14 residues. V was clipped by 4 bases and J by 7 bases; unmatched bases: 9. Per the germline V gene, CDR1 is SGHNT and CDR2 is YYREEE (reference sequence). Full variable domain (missing parts from reference TRBV5-4 and TRBJ2-7): ETGVTQSPTHLIKTRGQQVTLRCSSQSGHNTVSWYQQALGQGPQFIFQYYREEENGRGNFPPRFSGLQFPNYSSELNVNALELDDSALYLCASSPGGGRAEQYFGPGTRLTVT.

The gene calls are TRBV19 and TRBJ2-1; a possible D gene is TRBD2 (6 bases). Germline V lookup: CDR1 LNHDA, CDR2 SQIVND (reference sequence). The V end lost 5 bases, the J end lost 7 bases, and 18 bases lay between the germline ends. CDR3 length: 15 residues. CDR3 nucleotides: TGTGCCAGTAGTCATAACGGGAGAGGCACTAATGAGCAGTTCTTC. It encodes CASSHNGRGTNEQFF.

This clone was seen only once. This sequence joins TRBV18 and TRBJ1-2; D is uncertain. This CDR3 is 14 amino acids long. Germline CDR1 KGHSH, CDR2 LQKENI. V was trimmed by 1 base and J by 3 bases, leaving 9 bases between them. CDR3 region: CASSPQGNDYGYTF. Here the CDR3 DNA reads TGTGCCAGCTCACCACAGGGAAACGACTATGGCTACACCTTC.

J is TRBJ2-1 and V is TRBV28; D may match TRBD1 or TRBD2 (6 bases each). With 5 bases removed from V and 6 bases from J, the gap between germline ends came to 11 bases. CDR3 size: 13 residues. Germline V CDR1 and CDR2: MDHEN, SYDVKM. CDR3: CASSTEGGNEQFF. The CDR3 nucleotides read TGTGCCAGCAGTACGGAGGGGGGCAATGAGCAGTTCTTC.

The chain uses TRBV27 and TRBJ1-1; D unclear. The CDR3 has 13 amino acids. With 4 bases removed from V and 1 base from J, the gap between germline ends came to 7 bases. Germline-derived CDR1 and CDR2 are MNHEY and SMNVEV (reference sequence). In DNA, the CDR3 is TGTGCCAGCAGTTGGAGAGCGAACACTGAAGCTTTCTTT. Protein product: CASSWRANTEAFF.

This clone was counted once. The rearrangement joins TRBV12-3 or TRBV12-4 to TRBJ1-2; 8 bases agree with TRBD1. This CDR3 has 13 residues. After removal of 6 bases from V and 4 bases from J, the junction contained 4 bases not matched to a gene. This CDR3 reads CASSPGTGYGYTF. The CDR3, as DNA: TGTGCCAGCAGCCCTGGGACAGGCTATGGCTACACCTTC.

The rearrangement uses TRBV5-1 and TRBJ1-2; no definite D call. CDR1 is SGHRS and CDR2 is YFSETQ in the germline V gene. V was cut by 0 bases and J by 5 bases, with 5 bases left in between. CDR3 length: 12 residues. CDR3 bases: TGCGCCAGCAGCTTGGGACAATATGGCTACACCTTC. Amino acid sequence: CASSLGQYGYTF.

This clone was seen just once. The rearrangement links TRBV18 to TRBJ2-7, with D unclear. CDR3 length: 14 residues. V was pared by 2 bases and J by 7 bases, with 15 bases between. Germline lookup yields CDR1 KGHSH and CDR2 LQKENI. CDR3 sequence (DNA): TGTGCCAGCTCACCAGGAAGTCTACCTTGGGAGCAGTACTTC. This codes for CASSPGSLPWEQYF.

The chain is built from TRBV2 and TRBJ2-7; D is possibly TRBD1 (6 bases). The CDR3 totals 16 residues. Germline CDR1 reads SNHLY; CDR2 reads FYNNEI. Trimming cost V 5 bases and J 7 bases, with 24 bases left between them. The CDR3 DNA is TGTGCCAGCAGTACTATCCAGGGGACCTCCTCGAGGGAGCAGTACTTC. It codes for CASSTIQGTSSREQYF.

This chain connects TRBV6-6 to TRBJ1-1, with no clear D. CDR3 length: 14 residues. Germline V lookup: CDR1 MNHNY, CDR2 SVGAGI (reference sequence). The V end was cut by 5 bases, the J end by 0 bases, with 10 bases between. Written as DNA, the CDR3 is TGTGCCAGCAGTCGATCTACCATGAACACTGAAGCTTTCTTT. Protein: CASSRSTMNTEAFF.